The next 27 T cell receptor beta chains were all read from a single sample in a study of T cells in tuberculosis. Time point indicated: new active TB diagnosis, blood taken before or within 7 days of starting treatment. TCRdb's copy holds only in-frame clones and misses some; the assay was immunoSEQ multiplex PCR. The table has 25,000 to 35,000 clones, 92% seen once. The specimen was PBMCs, collected at tuberculosis diagnosis. These receptors were collected from an adult with tuberculosis. Some clones in this sample may be carry-over from other donors' samples.

CDR3 in DNA: TGTGCTAGTGGTTTAATGGGGGGGCTGAACACTGAAGCTTTCTTT. Translated: CASGLMGGLNTEAFF. The chain is built from TRBV12-5 and TRBJ1-1, with a possible D match to TRBD1 (6 bases). The CDR3 contains 15 residues. CDR1 is LGHNT and CDR2 is FRNRAP in the germline V gene. The ends were cut back, 3 bases at V and 0 bases at J, with 11 bases in the middle.

The chain combines TRBV5-6 with TRBJ2-1; TRBD1 agrees at 7 bases. The length of the CDR3 is 16 residues. The V segment lost 4 bases and the J segment 7 bases; nucleotides outside the gene matches: 14. Germline assignment: CDR1 SGHDT and CDR2 YYEEEE. CDR3 coding DNA: TGTGCCAGCAGCAGGCCAAGGGGGCACGGTAAAAATGAGCAGTTCTTC. Its protein product is CASSRPRGHGKNEQFF.

The chain is built from TRBV5-6 and TRBJ2-3; D possibly corresponds to TRBD1 (5 bases). Trimming cost V 0 bases and J 2 bases, with 10 bases left between them. Per germline, CDR1 SGHDT and CDR2 YYEEEE. The CDR3 sequence is 15 residues long. The CDR3 is CASSLDRSNTDTQYF. DNA of the CDR3: TGTGCCAGCAGCTTGGACAGGAGCAACACAGATACGCAGTATTTT.

The chain is built from TRBV30 and TRBJ1-5; D might be TRBD1 (6 bases). This CDR3 comprises 13 residues. V lost 5 bases to trimming and J lost 6 bases, with 14 bases between them. Germline V CDR1 and CDR2: GTSNPN, SVGIG (reference sequence). The CDR3 region is CAWSAGASQPQHF. The CDR3 bases are TGTGCCTGGTCGGCGGGGGCGAGTCAGCCCCAGCATTTT.

V gene TRBV5-6 combines with J gene TRBJ2-3; D might be TRBD1 (7 bases). Germline V gene sequence: CDR1 SGHDT, CDR2 YYEEEE. The CDR3 consists of 15 residues. Trimming pared 5 bases from V and 2 bases from J, leaving 15 bases between. The CDR3 DNA reads as TGTGCCAGCAGATCTACAGGGGAGGACACAGATACGCAGTATTTT. Translation gives CASRSTGEDTDTQYF.

This chain links TRBV5-1 with TRBJ2-2, with a possible D match to TRBD1 (5 bases). This CDR3 comprises 15 residues. Germline V gives CDR1 SGHRS, CDR2 YFSETQ. The V and J ends lost 4 bases and 4 bases respectively, with 14 bases between them. CDR3: CASSHRSSGTGELFF. The CDR3 DNA reads as TGCGCCAGCAGCCACAGGTCATCCGGCACCGGGGAGCTGTTTTTT. Filled out from reference TRBV5-1 and TRBJ2-2, the complete variable domain reads KAGVTQTPRYLIKTRGQQVTLSCSPISGHRSVSWYQQTPGQGLQFLFEYFSETQRNKGNFPGRFSGRQFSNSRSEMNVSTLELGDSALYLCASSHRSSGTGELFFGEGSRLTVL.

This clone was seen a single time. The J gene is TRBJ1-2, the V gene TRBV2; 8 nucleotides align to TRBD1. Trimming at V came to 0 bases and at J to 4 bases, leaving 19 bases not matched to a gene. From germline, CDR1 is SNHLY and CDR2 FYNNEI. The CDR3 spans 20 residues. This CDR3 is CASSEALRSRGQGGSYGYTF. CDR3 sequence (DNA): TGTGCCAGCAGTGAAGCGCTCCGCTCACGAGGACAGGGTGGGAGCTATGGCTACACCTTC.

The V gene is TRBV25-1, the J gene TRBJ2-7; D is perhaps TRBD1 (6 bases). V lost 10 bases and J 4 bases, leaving 14 bases between the germline ends. The CDR3 has 12 amino acids. Looked up from germline, CDR1 is MGHDK and CDR2 is SYGVNS. CDR3 nucleotide sequence: TGTGCCAACAGCCTGGACAGTTACGAGCAGTACTTC. Encoded protein: CANSLDSYEQYF.

This rearrangement joins TRBV29-1 to TRBJ1-1, with D unresolved. V lost 2 bases and J lost 4, with 8 bases in between. Germline V gives CDR1 SQVTM, CDR2 ANQGSEA. The CDR3 runs to 12 residues. In DNA, the CDR3 is TGCAGCGTTGAACCAGACACCACTGAAGCTTTCTTT. Its protein is CSVEPDTTEAFF.

V gene TRBV28 combines with J gene TRBJ1-4; 7 nucleotides align to TRBD1. Germline CDR1 is MDHEN and CDR2 is SYDVKM. CDR3 length: 16 residues. J lost 5 bases, V lost 4 bases, and 10 bases had no gene match. The CDR3 sequence: CASSSLRRTGNEKLFF. The CDR3, as DNA: TGTGCCAGCAGTTCCCTCCGGCGGACAGGAAATGAAAAACTGTTTTTT.

V is TRBV30 and J is TRBJ2-1; TRBD2 agrees at 7 bases. This CDR3 comprises 16 residues. The germline gives CDR1 GTSNPN, CDR2 SVGIG (reference sequence). V was clipped by 2 bases and J by 6 bases; unmatched bases: 13. CDR3 in amino acids: CAWSSDLGGGPNEQFF. CDR3 coding DNA: TGTGCCTGGAGTTCCGATTTGGGGGGGGGACCCAATGAGCAGTTCTTC.

The chain joins TRBV7-2 to TRBJ2-7; D is possibly TRBD1 (5 bases). Germline CDR1 SGHTA, CDR2 FQGNSA. The CDR3 extends over 14 amino acids. V dropped 5 bases and J dropped 6 bases, with 17 bases sitting between them. The CDR3 loop reads CASSLPRVRGEQYF. The CDR3 DNA sequence: TGTGCCAGCAGCCTCCCCAGGGTACGAGGCGAGCAGTACTTC.

This clone was seen only a few times. This rearrangement joins TRBV25-1 to TRBJ2-7; 11 bases fit TRBD1. J was trimmed by 5 bases and V by 3 bases; bases with no gene match: 6. The CDR3 is 15 amino acids. CDR1 is MGHDK, CDR2 SYGVNS, per germline. The CDR3 sequence: CASSDSDRGRNEQYF. DNA for the CDR3: TGTGCCAGCAGTGACTCGGACAGGGGGCGGAACGAGCAGTACTTC.

The rearrangement links TRBV5-1 to TRBJ2-1; 7 bases fit TRBD2. The CDR3 consists of 12 residues. Germline-derived CDR1 and CDR2 are SGHRS and YFSETQ. V gave up 6 bases and J gave up 9 bases; unmatched junction bases: 6. The CDR3 region is CASMEGGGEQFF. The DNA of the CDR3 is TGCGCCAGCATGGAGGGCGGGGGTGAGCAGTTCTTC.

The J gene is TRBJ1-3, the V gene TRBV6-4; maybe TRBD1 (5 bases). V was shortened by 11 bases and J by 1 base, with 21 bases between the two germline ends. This CDR3 is 16 amino acids long. CDR1 is MRHNA, CDR2 SNTAGT, per germline. CDR3 sequence (DNA): TGTGCCTATACTGGGGCAGGGTCGCTTTCTGGAAACACCATATATTTT. Translation: CAYTGAGSLSGNTIYF.

The chain links TRBV4-2 to TRBJ2-3; D not resolved. CDR1 and CDR2 (germline): LGHNA, YNFKEQ. The CDR3 covers 13 residues. V lost 0 bases to trimming and J lost 5 bases, with 6 bases between them. The chain's CDR3 is CASSQDRVDTQYF. The CDR3 region has the DNA TGTGCCAGCAGCCAAGATCGTGTAGATACGCAGTATTTT.

This chain joins TRBV11-2 and TRBJ2-3, with 8 bases fitting TRBD2. There are 16 residues in the CDR3. With 2 bases clipped from V and 4 bases from J, the junction kept 8 bases outside the gene matches. CDR1 and CDR2 from the germline V gene are SGHAT and FQNNGV. This chain's CDR3 is CASSLWRGAGADTQYF. In DNA, the CDR3 is TGTGCCAGCAGCTTATGGCGGGGGGCCGGGGCAGATACGCAGTATTTT. The variable domain in full, completed from reference TRBV11-2 and TRBJ2-3, reads EAGVAQSPRYKIIEKRQSVAFWCNPISGHATLYWYQQILGQGPKLLIQFQNNGVVDDSQLPKDRFSAERLKGVDSTLKIQPAKLEDSAVYLCASSLWRGAGADTQYFGPGTRLTVL.

The chain uses TRBV6-5 and TRBJ1-3, with a weak D call TRBD1 (5 bases). The CDR3 is made up of 14 amino acids. V dropped 6 bases and J dropped 3 bases, with 12 bases sitting between them. Germline V gene lookup returns CDR1 MNHEY and CDR2 SVGAGI. The CDR3 sequence is CASRTAGIGNTIYF. CDR3 DNA: TGTGCCAGCAGAACGGCAGGGATTGGAAACACCATATATTTT.

The J gene is TRBJ1-2, the V gene TRBV19; D is ambiguous. Per germline, CDR1 LNHDA and CDR2 SQIVND (reference sequence). This CDR3 spans 14 amino acids. Trimming stripped 3 bases from V and 3 bases from J, with 11 bases between. The CDR3 coding sequence is TGTGCCAGTAGTATCCCAGGTCTGGACTATGGCTACACCTTC. This gives the protein CASSIPGLDYGYTF.

This chain joins TRBV19 and TRBJ2-1; 7 nucleotides agree with TRBD2. CDR3 length equals 16 residues. The germline gives CDR1 LNHDA, CDR2 SQIVND (reference sequence). V lost 3 bases to trimming and J lost 0 bases; unmatched junction nucleotides: 5. CDR3 sequence (DNA): TGTGCCAGTAGTATTGGGGGGGGGATCTCCTACAATGAGCAGTTCTTC. Protein product: CASSIGGGISYNEQFF. The full variable domain, in which reference TRBV19 and TRBJ2-1 provide the parts outside the CDR3, is DGGITQSPKYLFRKEGQNVTLSCEQNLNHDAMYWYRQDPGQGLRLIYYSQIVNDFQKGDIAEGYSVSREKKESFPLTVTSAQKNPTAFYLCASSIGGGISYNEQFFGPGTRLTVL.

This sequence joins TRBV6-1 and TRBJ2-2; D is perhaps TRBD1 (6 bases). Trimming shortened V by 6 bases and J by 7 bases, and 15 bases separated the two germline ends. This CDR3 has 14 residues. The V gene's germline CDR1 is MNHNS and CDR2 SASEGT. This chain's CDR3 is CASRPQGWNGELFF. In nucleotides, the CDR3 is TGTGCCAGCAGGCCCCAGGGGTGGAACGGGGAGCTGTTTTTT.

This sequence joins TRBV4-1 and TRBJ2-1; 8 nucleotides line up with TRBD2. Germline V gene lookup returns CDR1 MGHRA and CDR2 YSYEKL. This CDR3 has 20 amino acids. V gave up 0 bases and J gave up 0 bases; unmatched junction bases: 13. As DNA, the CDR3 is TGCGCCAGCAGCCAAGATGCCCACGGGAGGGGCATCTTCTCCTACAATGAGCAGTTCTTC. Translation: CASSQDAHGRGIFSYNEQFF.

V is TRBV18 and J is TRBJ2-4; D uncertain. Per the germline V gene, CDR1 is KGHSH and CDR2 is LQKENI. The CDR3 sequence is 13 residues long. V dropped 3 bases and J dropped 3 bases, with 6 bases sitting between them. CDR3 nucleotide sequence: TGTGCCAGCTCACCGGAGTACAAAAACATTCAGTACTTC. Translation: CASSPEYKNIQYF. Using reference TRBV18 and TRBJ2-4 for the parts outside the CDR3, the full variable domain is NAGVMQNPRHLVRRRGQEARLRCSPMKGHSHVYWYRQLPEEGLKFMVYLQKENIIDESGMPKERFSAEFPKEGPSILRIQQVVRGDSAAYFCASSPEYKNIQYFGAGTRLSVL.

The V gene is TRBV27, the J gene TRBJ1-2, with unresolved D. Per germline, CDR1 MNHEY and CDR2 SMNVEV (reference sequence). The ends were cut back, 4 bases at V and 3 bases at J, with 9 bases in the middle. This CDR3 comprises 13 residues. The CDR3 DNA sequence: TGTGCCAGCAGTTCCGGGAGGGACTATGGCTACACCTTC. It is translated as CASSSGRDYGYTF.

The chain uses TRBV15 and TRBJ1-5; D possibly corresponds to TRBD1 (5 bases). Looked up from germline, CDR1 is LNHNV and CDR2 is YYDKDF (reference sequence). Deletions cut 0 bases from V and 3 bases from J, with 12 bases between. The CDR3 totals 16 residues. CDR3 in DNA: TGTGCCACCAGCAGAGAGAGGCCGGGGGACAATCAGCCCCAGCATTTT. This gives the protein CATSRERPGDNQPQHF.

The chain is built from TRBV18 and TRBJ1-1; D perhaps matches TRBD1 (5 bases). Trimming took 2 bases from V and 2 from J, leaving 18 bases between them. The CDR3 is 17 amino acids. The germline V gene has CDR1 KGHSH and CDR2 LQKENI. In DNA form, the CDR3 reads TGTGCCAGCTCACCAAGTCGGGCAGACAGTTTAAACACTGAAGCTTTCTTT. Translated: CASSPSRADSLNTEAFF.

V is TRBV6-6 and J is TRBJ1-4; 8 bases align to TRBD1. The CDR3 runs 12 residues. The J segment lost 8 bases and the V segment lost 10 bases, leaving 6 bases of the junction unmatched. CDR1 MNHNY and CDR2 SVGAGI come from the germline V gene (reference sequence). Here the CDR3 reads CATRQGWEKLFF. In nucleotides, the CDR3 is TGTGCCACCCGACAGGGGTGGGAAAAACTGTTTTTT.